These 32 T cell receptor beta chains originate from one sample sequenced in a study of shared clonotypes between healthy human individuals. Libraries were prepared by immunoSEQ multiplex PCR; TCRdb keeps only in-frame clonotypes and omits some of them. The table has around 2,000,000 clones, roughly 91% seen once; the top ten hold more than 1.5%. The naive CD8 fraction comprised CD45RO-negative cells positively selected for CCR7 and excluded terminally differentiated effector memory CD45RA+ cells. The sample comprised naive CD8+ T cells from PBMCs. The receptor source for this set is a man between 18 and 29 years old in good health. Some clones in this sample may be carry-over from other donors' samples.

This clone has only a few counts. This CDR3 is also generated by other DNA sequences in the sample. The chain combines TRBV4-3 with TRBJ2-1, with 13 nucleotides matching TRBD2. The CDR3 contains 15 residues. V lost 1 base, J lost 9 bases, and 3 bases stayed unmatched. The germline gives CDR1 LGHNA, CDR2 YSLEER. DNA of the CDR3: TGCGCCAGCAGCCAAGGGACTAGCGGGAGATCTGAGCAGTTCTTC. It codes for CASSQGTSGRSEQFF.

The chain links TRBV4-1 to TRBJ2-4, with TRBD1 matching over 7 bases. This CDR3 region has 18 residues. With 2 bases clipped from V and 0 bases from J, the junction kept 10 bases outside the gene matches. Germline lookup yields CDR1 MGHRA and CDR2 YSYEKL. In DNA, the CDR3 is TGCGCCAGCAGCCAACCGACCCGGGACAGCCTAGCCAAAAACATTCAGTACTTC. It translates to CASSQPTRDSLAKNIQYF.

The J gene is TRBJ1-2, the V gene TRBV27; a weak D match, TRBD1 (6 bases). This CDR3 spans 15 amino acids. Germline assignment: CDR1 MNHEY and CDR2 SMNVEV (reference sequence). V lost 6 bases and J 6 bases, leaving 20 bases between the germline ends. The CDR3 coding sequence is TGTGCCAGCAGGGATATGGGACACTTCAGGGATGGCTACACCTTC. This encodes CASRDMGHFRDGYTF.

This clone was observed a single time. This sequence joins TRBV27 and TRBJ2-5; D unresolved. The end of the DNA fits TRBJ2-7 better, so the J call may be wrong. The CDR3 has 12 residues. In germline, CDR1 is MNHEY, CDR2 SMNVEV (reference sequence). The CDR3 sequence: CASSPSAYEQYF. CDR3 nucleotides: TGTGCCAGCAGTCCCTCTGCCTACGAGCAGTACTTC.

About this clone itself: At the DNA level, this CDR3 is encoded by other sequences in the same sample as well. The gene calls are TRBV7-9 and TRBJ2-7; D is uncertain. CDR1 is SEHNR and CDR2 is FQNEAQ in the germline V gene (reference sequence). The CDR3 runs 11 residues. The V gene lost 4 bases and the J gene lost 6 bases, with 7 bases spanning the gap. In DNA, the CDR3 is TGTGCCAGCAGCTCCTCCGTCGAGCAGTACTTC. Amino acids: CASSSSVEQYF. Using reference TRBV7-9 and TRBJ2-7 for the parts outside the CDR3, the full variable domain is DTGVSQNPRHKITKRGQNVTFRCDPISEHNRLYWYRQTLGQGPEFLTYFQNEAQLEKSRLLSDRFSAERPKGSFSTLEIQRTEQGDSAMYLCASSSSVEQYFGPGTRLTVT.

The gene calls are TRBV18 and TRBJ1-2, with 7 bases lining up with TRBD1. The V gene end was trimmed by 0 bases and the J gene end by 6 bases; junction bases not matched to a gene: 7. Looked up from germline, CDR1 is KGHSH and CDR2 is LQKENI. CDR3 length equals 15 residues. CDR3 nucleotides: TGTGCCAGCTCACCACCCACCGGGACAGTTCATGGCTACACCTTC. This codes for CASSPPTGTVHGYTF.

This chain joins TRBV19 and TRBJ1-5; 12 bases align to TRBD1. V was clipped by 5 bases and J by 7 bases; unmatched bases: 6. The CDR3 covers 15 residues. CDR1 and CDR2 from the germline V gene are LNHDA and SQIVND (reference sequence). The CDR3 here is CASSPGTGGHQPQHF. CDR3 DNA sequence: TGTGCCAGTAGTCCGGGGACAGGGGGCCACCAGCCCCAGCATTTT.

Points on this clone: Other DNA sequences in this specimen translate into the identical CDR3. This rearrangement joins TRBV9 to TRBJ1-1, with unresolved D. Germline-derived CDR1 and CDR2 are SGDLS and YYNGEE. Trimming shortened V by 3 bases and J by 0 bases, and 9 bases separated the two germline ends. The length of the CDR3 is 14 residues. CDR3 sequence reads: CASSATGMNTEAFF. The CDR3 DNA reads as TGTGCCAGCAGCGCGACCGGTATGAACACTGAAGCTTTCTTT.

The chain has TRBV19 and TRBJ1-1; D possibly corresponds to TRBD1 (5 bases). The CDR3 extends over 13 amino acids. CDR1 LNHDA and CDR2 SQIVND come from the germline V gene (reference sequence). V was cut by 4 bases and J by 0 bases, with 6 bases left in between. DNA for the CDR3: TGTGCCAGTAGTAACAGGATGAACACTGAAGCTTTCTTT. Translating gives CASSNRMNTEAFF.

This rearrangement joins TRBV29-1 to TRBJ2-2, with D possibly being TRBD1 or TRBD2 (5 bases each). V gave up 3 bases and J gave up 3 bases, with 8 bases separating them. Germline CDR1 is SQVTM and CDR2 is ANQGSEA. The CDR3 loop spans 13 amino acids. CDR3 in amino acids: CSVDGGHTGELFF. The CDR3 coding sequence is TGCAGCGTTGATGGGGGTCACACCGGGGAGCTGTTTTTT.

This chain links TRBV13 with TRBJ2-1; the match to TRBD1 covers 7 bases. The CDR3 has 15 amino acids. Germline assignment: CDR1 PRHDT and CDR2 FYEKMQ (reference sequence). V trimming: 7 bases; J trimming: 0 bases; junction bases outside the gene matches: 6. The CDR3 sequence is CASNPDRSSYNEQFF. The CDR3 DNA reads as TGTGCCAGCAATCCGGACAGGAGCTCCTACAATGAGCAGTTCTTC.

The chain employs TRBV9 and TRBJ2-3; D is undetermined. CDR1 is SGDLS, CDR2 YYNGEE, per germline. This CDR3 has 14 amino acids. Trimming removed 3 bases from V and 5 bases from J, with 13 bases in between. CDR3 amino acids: CASSGWANRDTQYF. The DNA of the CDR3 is TGTGCCAGCAGCGGCTGGGCAAATCGAGATACGCAGTATTTT.

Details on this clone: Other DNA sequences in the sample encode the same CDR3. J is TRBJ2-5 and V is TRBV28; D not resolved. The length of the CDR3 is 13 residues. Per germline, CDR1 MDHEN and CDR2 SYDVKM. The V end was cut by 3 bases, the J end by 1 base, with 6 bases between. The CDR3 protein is CASSLLPQETQYF. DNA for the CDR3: TGTGCCAGCAGTTTGTTACCCCAAGAGACCCAGTACTTC.

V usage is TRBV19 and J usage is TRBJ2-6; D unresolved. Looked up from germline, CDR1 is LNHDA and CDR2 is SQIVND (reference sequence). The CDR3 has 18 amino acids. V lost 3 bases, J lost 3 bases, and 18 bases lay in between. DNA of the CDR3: TGTGCCAGTAGTATTAGTGGGGTTCTGTTCAATGGGGCCAACGTCCTGACTTTC. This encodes CASSISGVLFNGANVLTF.

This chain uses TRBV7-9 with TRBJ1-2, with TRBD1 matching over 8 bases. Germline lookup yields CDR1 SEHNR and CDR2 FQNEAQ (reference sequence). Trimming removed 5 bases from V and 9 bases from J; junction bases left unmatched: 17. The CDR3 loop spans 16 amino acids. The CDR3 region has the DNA TGTGCCAGCAGCCCCGACAGAGGACAGGGCGAGTTGAGCTACACCTTC. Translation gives CASSPDRGQGELSYTF.

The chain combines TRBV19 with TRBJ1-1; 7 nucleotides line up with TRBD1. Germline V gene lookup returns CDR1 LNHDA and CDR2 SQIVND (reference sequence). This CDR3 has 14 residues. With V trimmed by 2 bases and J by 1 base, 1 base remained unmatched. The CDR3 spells CASSINRGNTEAFF. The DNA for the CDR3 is TGTGCCAGTAGTATAAACAGGGGGAACACTGAAGCTTTCTTT. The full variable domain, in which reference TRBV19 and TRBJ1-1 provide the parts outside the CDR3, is DGGITQSPKYLFRKEGQNVTLSCEQNLNHDAMYWYRQDPGQGLRLIYYSQIVNDFQKGDIAEGYSVSREKKESFPLTVTSAQKNPTAFYLCASSINRGNTEAFFGQGTRLTVV.

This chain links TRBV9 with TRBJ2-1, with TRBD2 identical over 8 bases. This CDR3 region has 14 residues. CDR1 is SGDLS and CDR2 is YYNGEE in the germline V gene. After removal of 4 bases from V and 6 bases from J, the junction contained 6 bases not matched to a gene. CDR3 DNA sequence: TGTGCCAGCAGCTTTACTAGCGGTACCAATGAGCAGTTCTTC. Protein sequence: CASSFTSGTNEQFF. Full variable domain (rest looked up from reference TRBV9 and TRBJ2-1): DSGVTQTPKHLITATGQRVTLRCSPRSGDLSVYWYQQSLDQGLQFLIQYYNGEERAKGNILERFSAQQFPDLHSELNLSSLELGDSALYFCASSFTSGTNEQFFGPGTRLTVL.

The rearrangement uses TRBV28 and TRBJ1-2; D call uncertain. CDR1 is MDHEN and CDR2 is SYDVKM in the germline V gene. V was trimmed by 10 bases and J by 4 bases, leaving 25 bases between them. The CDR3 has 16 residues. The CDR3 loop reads CATHFAPHSSGYGYTF. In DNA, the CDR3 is TGTGCCACCCATTTCGCCCCGCATTCCTCGGGCTATGGCTACACCTTC.

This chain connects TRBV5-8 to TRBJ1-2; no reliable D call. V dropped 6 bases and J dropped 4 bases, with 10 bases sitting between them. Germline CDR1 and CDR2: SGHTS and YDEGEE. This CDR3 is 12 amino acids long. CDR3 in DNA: TGTGCCAGCATATACTCAGGCTATGGCTACACCTTC. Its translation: CASIYSGYGYTF.

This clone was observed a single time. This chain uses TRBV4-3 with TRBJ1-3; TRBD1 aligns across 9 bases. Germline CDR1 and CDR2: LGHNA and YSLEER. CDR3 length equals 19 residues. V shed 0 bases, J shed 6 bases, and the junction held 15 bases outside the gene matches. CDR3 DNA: TGCGCCAGCAGCCAAGAGCGATGGGTGACAGGGGGAGAAGAAAACACCATATATTTT. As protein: CASSQERWVTGGEENTIYF.

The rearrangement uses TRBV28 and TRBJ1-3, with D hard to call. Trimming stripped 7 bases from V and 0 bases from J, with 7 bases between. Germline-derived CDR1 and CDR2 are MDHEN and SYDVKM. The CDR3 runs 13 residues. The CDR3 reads CASKQSSGNTIYF. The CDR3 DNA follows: TGTGCCAGCAAGCAGAGCTCTGGAAACACCATATATTTT.

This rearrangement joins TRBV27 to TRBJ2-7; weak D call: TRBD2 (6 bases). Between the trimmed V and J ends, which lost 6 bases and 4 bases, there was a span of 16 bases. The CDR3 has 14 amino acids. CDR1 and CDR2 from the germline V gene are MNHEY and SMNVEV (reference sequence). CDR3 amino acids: CASSRDSIKYEQYF. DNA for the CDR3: TGTGCCAGCAGCCGGGACTCCATCAAATACGAGCAGTACTTC.

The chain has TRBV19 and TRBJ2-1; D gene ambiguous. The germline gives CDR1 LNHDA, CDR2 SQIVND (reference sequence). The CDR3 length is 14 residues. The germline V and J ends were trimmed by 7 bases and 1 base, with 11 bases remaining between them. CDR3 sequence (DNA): TGTGCCAGTACTTCCCATCTATCCTACAATGAGCAGTTCTTC. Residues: CASTSHLSYNEQFF.

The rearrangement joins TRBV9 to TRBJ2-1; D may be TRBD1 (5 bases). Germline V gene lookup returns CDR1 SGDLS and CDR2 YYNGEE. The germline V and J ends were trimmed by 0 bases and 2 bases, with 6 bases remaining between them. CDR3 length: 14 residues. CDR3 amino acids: CASSVEGAYNEQFF. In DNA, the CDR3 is TGTGCCAGCAGCGTAGAAGGGGCCTACAATGAGCAGTTCTTC. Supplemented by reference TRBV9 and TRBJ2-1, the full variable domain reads DSGVTQTPKHLITATGQRVTLRCSPRSGDLSVYWYQQSLDQGLQFLIQYYNGEERAKGNILERFSAQQFPDLHSELNLSSLELGDSALYFCASSVEGAYNEQFFGPGTRLTVL.

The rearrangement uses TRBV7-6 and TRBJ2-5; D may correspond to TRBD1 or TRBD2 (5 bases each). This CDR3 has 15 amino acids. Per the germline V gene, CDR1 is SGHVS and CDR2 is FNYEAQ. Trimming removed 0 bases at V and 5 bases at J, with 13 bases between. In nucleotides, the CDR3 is TGTGCCAGCAGCTTAGCGATAGGGTGGGGGGAGACCCAGTACTTC. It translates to CASSLAIGWGETQYF.

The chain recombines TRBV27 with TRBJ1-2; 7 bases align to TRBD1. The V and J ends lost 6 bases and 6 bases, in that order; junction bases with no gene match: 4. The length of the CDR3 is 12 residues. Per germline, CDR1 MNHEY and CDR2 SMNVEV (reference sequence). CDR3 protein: CASRTGIHGYTF. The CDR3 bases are TGTGCCAGCAGGACAGGGATCCATGGCTACACCTTC.

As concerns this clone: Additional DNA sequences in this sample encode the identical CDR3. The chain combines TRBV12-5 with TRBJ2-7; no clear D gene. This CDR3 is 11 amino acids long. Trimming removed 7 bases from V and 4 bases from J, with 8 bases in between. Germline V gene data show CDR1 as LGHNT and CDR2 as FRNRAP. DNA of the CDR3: TGTGCTAGTGCCTCAGGATACGAGCAGTACTTC. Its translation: CASASGYEQYF.

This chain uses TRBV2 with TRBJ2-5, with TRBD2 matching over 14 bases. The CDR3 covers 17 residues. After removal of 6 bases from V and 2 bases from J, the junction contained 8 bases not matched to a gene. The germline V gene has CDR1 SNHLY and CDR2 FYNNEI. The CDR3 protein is CASRGTSGSPGQETQYF. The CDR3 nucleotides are TGTGCCAGCAGAGGGACTAGCGGGAGCCCTGGGCAAGAGACCCAGTACTTC.

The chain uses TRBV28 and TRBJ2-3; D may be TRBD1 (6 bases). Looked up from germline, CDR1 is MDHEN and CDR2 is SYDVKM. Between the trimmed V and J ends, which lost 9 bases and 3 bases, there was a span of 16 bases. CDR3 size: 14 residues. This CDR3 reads CASNRDTNTDTQYF. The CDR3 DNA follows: TGTGCCAGTAACCGGGACACAAATACAGATACGCAGTATTTT.

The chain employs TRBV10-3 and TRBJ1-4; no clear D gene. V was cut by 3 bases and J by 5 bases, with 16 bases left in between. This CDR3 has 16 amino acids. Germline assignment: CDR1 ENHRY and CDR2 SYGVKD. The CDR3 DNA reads TGTGCCATCAGTGACGGCAGGACTCCCCTCAATGAAAAACTGTTTTTT. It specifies CAISDGRTPLNEKLFF.

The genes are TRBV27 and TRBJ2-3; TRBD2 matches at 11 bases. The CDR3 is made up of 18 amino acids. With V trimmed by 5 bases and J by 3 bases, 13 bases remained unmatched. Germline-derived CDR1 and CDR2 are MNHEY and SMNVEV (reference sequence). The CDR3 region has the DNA TGTGCCAGCAGTGAGGGACTAGCGGAGAAGGGGTTTACAGATACGCAGTATTTT. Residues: CASSEGLAEKGFTDTQYF.

The CDR3 protein is CASSDTSVHYNEQFF. The CDR3 DNA follows: TGTGCCAGCAGCGACACTAGCGTTCACTACAATGAGCAGTTCTTC. The chain uses TRBV5-4 and TRBJ2-1; 7 bases line up with TRBD2. Germline V lookup: CDR1 SGHNT, CDR2 YYREEE (reference sequence). J gave up 3 bases and V 4 bases, and 7 bases lay outside the gene matches. The CDR3 consists of 15 residues.